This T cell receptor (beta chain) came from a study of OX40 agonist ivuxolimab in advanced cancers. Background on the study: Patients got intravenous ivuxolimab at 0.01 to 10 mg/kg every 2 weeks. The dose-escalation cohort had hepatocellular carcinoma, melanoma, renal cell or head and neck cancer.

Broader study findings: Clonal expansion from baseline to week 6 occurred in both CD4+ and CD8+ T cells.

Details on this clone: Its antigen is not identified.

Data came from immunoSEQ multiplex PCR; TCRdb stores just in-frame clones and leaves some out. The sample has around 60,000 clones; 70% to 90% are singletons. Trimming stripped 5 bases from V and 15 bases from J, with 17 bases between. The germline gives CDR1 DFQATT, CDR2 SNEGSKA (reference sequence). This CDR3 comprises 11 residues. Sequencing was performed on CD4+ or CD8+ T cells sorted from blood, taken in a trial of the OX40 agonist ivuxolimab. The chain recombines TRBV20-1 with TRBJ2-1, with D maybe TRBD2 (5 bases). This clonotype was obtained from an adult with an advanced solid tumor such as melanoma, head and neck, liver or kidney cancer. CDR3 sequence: CSALPGVAPFF. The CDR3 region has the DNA TGCAGTGCTTTACCTGGAGTAGCGCCGTTCTTC.